The 10 T cell receptor beta chains reported below all come from one sample, sequenced in a study of regulatory T cells in long-lasting Graves disease. Time point defined: newly diagnosed GD, antithyroid drugs for less than 3 months. Isolated PBMC RNA provided the starting material for the TCR library. According to the study, TCR beta libraries were built with iRepertoire HTBI primers and CDR3-region Arm-PCR. TCRdb re-analysed the multiplex PCR reads in MiXCR, keeping a single row per CDR3 protein. This sample carries approximately 300,000 distinct CDR3 sequences, 15% to 20% of them seen once, and the ten largest clones take about 36%. The sequenced sample was peripheral blood mononuclear cells (PBMCs), obtained at new diagnosis, from a patient treated with antithyroid drugs. The receptors derive from a female donor with Graves disease.

This clonotype was seen at least ten times. V is TRBV9 and J is TRBJ2-7, with unresolved D. Germline assignment: CDR1 SGDLS and CDR2 YYNGEE. The CDR3 extends over 14 amino acids. Trimming pared 0 bases from V and 2 bases from J, leaving 9 bases between. This CDR3 reads CASSVAGETYEQYF. The DNA for the CDR3 is TGTGCCAGCAGCGTAGCCGGAGAGACCTACGAGCAGTACTTC.

This clonotype was detected many times. V is TRBV11-2 and J is TRBJ2-1; 16 bases align to TRBD2. The CDR3 contains 18 residues. CDR1 is SGHAT and CDR2 is FQNNGV in the germline V gene. Trimming removed 5 bases from V and 2 bases from J; junction bases left unmatched: 6. The CDR3 region has the DNA TGTGCCAGCAGCGCCGCCGGGACTAGCGGGAGGGCCTACAATGAGCAGTTCTTC. Translated: CASSAAGTSGRAYNEQFF.

On this clonotype: A read error likely explains this, since a far larger clone differs by one base. This sequence joins TRBV2 and TRBJ2-1; TRBD1 matches at 8 bases. CDR3 length equals 14 residues. Germline CDR1 is SNHLY and CDR2 is FYNNEI. V was clipped by 10 bases and J by 1 base; unmatched bases: 6. The CDR3 coding sequence is TGTGCCAACTGGACAGGGAGGTCCTACAATGAGCAGTTCTTC. Its translation is CANWTGRSYNEQFF.

This clonotype was recorded at least ten times. The chain employs TRBV2 and TRBJ2-7; 7 nucleotides align to TRBD1. Germline V CDR1 and CDR2: SNHLY, FYNNEI. The CDR3 sequence is 13 residues long. The V and J ends lost 4 bases and 2 bases, in that order; junction bases with no gene match: 2. In nucleotides, the CDR3 is TGTGCCAGCAGTGCCGGGACAGCCTACGAGCAGTACTTC. This codes for CASSAGTAYEQYF.

The sample holds many counts of this clonotype. V usage is TRBV5-1 and J usage is TRBJ2-7; 7 bases map to TRBD1. The CDR3 has 12 amino acids. Losses at the gene ends were 6 bases for V and 5 bases for J; bases not matched to a gene: 5. Germline values: CDR1 SGHRS, CDR2 YFSETQ. CDR3 residues: CASTRQGDEQYF. CDR3 nucleotides: TGCGCCAGCACCCGACAGGGCGACGAGCAGTACTTC. The variable domain in full, with the rest retrieved from reference TRBV5-1 and TRBJ2-7, is KAGVTQTPRYLIKTRGQQVTLSCSPISGHRSVSWYQQTPGQGLQFLFEYFSETQRNKGNFPGRFSGRQFSNSRSEMNVSTLELGDSALYLCASTRQGDEQYFGPGTRLTVT.

In this sample, this clonotype turned up a few times. This chain connects TRBV2 to TRBJ1-2; possible D gene TRBD1, 6 bases. V was pared by 5 bases and J by 1 base, with 14 bases between. The CDR3 is 15 residues long. Germline values: CDR1 SNHLY, CDR2 FYNNEI. For the CDR3, the DNA is TGTGCCAGCAGTTACTCGGACAGCGTTAACTATGGCTACACCTTC. This translates into CASSYSDSVNYGYTF.

This clonotype was seen many times. This rearrangement joins TRBV5-1 to TRBJ2-1; D is unresolved. CDR3 length: 15 amino acids. Germline CDR1 SGHRS, CDR2 YFSETQ. Deletions cut 1 base from V and 3 bases from J, with 11 bases between. CDR3 nucleotide sequence: TGCGCCAGCAGCTTGACGGGTCTCCTCTACAATGAGCAGTTCTTC. Translated, it gives CASSLTGLLYNEQFF.

Only a few counts were recorded for this clonotype. This sequence joins TRBV7-9 and TRBJ2-3; D not certain. The germline V and J ends were trimmed by 4 bases and 2 bases, with 13 bases remaining between them. Germline-derived CDR1 and CDR2 are SEHNR and FQNEAQ (reference sequence). The CDR3 spans 15 residues. The CDR3 reads CASSSLVQPTDTQYF. The CDR3, as DNA: TGTGCCAGCAGCTCCCTCGTGCAGCCCACAGATACGCAGTATTTT.

On this clonotype: A read error may explain this, as a much larger clone is one base away. V and J are TRBV30 and TRBJ2-5; D tentatively reads TRBD1 or TRBD2 (5 bases each). The J call may be incorrect, as the DNA end agrees better with TRBJ2-7. The CDR3 is 16 amino acids. CDR1 GTSNPN and CDR2 SVGIG come from the germline V gene (reference sequence). Here the CDR3 reads CAWTPLGEGLTYEQYF. The CDR3, as DNA: TGTGCCTGGACCCCCTTGGGAGAGGGGTTAACCTACGAGCAGTACTTC.

This clonotype was detected ten times or more. V gene TRBV6-1 combines with J gene TRBJ2-1; D gene unclear. This CDR3 contains 12 residues. CDR1 and CDR2 (germline): MNHNS, SASEGT. Trimming removed 5 bases from V and 4 bases from J, with 6 bases in between. CDR3 nucleotide sequence: TGTGCCAGCAGTACGAGATACAATGAGCAGTTCTTC. Amino acid sequence: CASSTRYNEQFF.